This T cell receptor (beta chain) appears in the sequencing data of a study of blood T cell repertoires in COVID-19. Profiled with immunoSEQ multiplex PCR; TCRdb holds only in-frame clones, not every one. The table includes around 84,000 clones, approximately 86% detected once. Between the trimmed V and J ends, which lost 6 bases and 2 bases, there was a span of 10 bases. There are 13 residues in the CDR3. The rearrangement links TRBV12-3 or TRBV12-4 to TRBJ1-2, with D hard to call. Source material: peripheral blood. This TCR derives from an elderly man with active or convalescent COVID-19. CDR3 bases: TGTGCCAGCAGCAGAGGAGAGAACTATGGCTACACCTTC. It yields the protein CASSRGENYGYTF.